This T cell receptor beta chain emerged from a study of human T cells and chemical hapten exposure. Germline values: CDR1 MNHNS, CDR2 SASEGT. The CDR3 consists of 15 residues. Trimming shortened V by 5 bases and J by 1 base, and 13 bases separated the two germline ends. The time point is: patch test 3, about 24 weeks after DPC sensitization. The treatment here: therapeutic diphenylcyclopropenone sensitization with weekly scalp DPC. One entry per CDR3 protein results from TCRdb running MiXCR on the RACE reads. The sample has roughly 200,000 distinct CDR3 sequences, approximately 24% seen once; the top ten hold approximately 2.3%.

Material: whole blood, obtained in connection with sensitization to the hapten diphenylcyclopropenone (DPC). The chain joins TRBV6-1 to TRBJ2-3; D perhaps matches TRBD2 (5 bases). This TCR was recovered from a woman in her forties with alopecia areata. Some clones in this sample may be carry-over from other donors' samples. CDR3: CASSTLGSGTDTQYF. DNA for the CDR3: TGTGCCAGCAGTACCCTTGGTAGCGGCACAGATACGCAGTATTTT.